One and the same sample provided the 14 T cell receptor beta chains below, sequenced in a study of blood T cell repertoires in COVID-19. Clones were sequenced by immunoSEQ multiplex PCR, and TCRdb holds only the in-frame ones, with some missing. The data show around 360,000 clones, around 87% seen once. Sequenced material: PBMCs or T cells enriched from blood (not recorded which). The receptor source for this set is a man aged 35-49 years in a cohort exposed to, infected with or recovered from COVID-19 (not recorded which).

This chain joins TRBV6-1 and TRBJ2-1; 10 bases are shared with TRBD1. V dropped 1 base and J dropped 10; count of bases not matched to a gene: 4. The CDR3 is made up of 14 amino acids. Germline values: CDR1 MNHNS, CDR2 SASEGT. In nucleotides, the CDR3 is TGTGCCAGCAGTGAAGGGGGGACAGGGGACGAGCAGTTCTTC. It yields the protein CASSEGGTGDEQFF.

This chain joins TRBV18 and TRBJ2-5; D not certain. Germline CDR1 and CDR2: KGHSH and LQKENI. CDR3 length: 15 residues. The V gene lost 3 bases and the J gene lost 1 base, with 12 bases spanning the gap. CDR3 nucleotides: TGTGCCAGCTCACCCCAGAGCGACTTCCAAGAGACCCAGTACTTC. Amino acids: CASSPQSDFQETQYF.

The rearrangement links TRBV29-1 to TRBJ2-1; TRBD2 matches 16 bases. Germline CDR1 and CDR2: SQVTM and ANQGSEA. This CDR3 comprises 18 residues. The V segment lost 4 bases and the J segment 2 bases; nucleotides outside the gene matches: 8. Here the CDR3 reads CSVGTGLAGGLAYNEQFF. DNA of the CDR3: TGCAGCGTTGGGACGGGACTAGCGGGAGGGCTAGCCTACAATGAGCAGTTCTTC.

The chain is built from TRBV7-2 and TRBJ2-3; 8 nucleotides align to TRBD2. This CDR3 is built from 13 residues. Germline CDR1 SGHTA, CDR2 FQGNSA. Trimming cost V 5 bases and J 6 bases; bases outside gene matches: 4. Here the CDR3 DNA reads TGTGCCAGCAGCACCAGACTAGCGGATACGCAGTATTTT. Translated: CASSTRLADTQYF.

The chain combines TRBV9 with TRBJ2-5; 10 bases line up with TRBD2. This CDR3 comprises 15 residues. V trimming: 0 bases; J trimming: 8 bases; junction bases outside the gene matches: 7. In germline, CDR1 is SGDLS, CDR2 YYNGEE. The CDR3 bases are TGTGCCAGCAGCGTAGCAGCGGGAGGGCCCGACACCCAGTACTTC. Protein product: CASSVAAGGPDTQYF.

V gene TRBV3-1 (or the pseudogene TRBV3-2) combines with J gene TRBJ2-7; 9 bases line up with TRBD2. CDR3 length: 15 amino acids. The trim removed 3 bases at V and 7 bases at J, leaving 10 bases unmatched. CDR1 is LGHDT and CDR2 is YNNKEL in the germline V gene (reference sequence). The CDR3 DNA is TGTGCCAGCAGCCAGTCCGGGACTAGCAGTTTAGAGCAGTACTTC. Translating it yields CASSQSGTSSLEQYF.

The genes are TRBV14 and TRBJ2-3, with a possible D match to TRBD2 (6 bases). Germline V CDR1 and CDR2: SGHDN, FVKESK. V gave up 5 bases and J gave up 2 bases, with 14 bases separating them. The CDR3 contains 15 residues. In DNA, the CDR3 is TGTGCCAGCAGCTATCGACTAGTGGCCACAGATACGCAGTATTTT. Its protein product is CASSYRLVATDTQYF.

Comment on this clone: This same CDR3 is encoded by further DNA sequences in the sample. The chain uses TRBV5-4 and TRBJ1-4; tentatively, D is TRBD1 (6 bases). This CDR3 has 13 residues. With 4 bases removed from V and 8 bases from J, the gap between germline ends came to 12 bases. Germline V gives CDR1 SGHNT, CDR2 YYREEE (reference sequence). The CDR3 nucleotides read TGTGCCAGCAGCCCGAGGGACAACGAAAAACTGTTTTTT. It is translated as CASSPRDNEKLFF.

CDR3 loop: CASSYRTRGNEQFF. CDR3 sequence (DNA): TGTGCCAGCAGTTATAGGACTAGGGGCAATGAGCAGTTCTTC. The rearrangement joins TRBV7-2 to TRBJ2-1, with TRBD2 matching over 7 bases. CDR1 and CDR2 (germline): SGHTA, FQGNSA. The V and J ends lost 6 bases and 6 bases, in that order; junction bases with no gene match: 8. The CDR3 is 14 amino acids.

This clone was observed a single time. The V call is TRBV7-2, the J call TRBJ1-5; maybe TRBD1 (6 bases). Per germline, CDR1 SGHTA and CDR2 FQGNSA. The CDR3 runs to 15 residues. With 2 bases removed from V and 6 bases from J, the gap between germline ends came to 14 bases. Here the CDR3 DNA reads TGTGCCAGCAGCTTATATACAGGGACCTCTCAGCCCCAGCATTTT. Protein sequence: CASSLYTGTSQPQHF. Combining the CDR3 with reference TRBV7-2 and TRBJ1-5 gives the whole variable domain GAGVSQSPSNKVTEKGKDVELRCDPISGHTALYWYRQSLGQGLEFLIYFQGNSAPDKSGLPSDRFSAERTGGSVSTLTIQRTQQEDSAVYLCASSLYTGTSQPQHFGDGTRLSIL.

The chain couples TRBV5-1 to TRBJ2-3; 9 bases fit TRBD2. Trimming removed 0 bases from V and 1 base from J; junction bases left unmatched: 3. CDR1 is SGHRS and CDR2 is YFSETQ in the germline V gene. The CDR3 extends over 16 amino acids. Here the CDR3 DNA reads TGCGCCAGCAGCTTGGTGGAGCGGGAGGGCACAGATACGCAGTATTTT. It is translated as CASSLVEREGTDTQYF.

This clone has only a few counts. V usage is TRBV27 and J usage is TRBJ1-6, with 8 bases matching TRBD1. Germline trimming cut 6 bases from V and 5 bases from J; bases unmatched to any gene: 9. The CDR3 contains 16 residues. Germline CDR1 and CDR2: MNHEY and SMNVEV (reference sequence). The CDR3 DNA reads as TGTGCCAGCAGACCCGCGCAGGGGGCTAATAATTCACCCCTCCACTTT. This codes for CASRPAQGANNSPLHF.

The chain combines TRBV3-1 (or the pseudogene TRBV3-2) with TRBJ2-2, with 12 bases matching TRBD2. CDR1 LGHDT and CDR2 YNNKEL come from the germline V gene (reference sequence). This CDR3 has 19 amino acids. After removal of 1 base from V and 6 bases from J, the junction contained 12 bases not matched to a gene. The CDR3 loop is CASSQGRTSGIRRAGELFF. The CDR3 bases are TGTGCCAGCAGCCAAGGAAGGACTAGCGGGATTAGAAGAGCCGGGGAGCTGTTTTTT.

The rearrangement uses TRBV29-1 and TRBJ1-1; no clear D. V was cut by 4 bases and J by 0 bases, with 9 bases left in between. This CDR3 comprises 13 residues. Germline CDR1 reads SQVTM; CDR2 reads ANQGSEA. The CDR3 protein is CSVVEGMNTEAFF. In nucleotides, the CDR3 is TGCAGCGTTGTAGAGGGCATGAACACTGAAGCTTTCTTT.